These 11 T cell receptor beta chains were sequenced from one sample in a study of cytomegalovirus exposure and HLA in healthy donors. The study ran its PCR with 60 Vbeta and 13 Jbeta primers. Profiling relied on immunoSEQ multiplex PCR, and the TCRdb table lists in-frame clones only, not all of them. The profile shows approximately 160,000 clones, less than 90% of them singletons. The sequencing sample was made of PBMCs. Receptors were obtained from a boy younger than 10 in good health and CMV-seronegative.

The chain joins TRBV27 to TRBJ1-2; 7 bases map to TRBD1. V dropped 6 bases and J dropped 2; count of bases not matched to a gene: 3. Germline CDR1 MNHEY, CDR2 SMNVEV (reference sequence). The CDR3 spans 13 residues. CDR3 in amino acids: CASSPTGNYGYTF. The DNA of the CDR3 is TGTGCCAGCAGCCCGACAGGGAACTATGGCTACACCTTC.

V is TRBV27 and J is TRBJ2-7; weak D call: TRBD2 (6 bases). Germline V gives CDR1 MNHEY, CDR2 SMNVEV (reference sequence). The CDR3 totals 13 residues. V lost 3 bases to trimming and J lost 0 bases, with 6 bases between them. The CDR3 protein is CASSFGGSYEQYF. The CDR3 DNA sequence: TGTGCCAGCAGTTTCGGGGGCTCCTACGAGCAGTACTTC.

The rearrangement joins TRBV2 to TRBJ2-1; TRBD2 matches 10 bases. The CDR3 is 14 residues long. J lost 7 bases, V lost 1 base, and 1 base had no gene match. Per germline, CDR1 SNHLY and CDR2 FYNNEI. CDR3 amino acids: CASSEGTSGNEQFF. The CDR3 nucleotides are TGTGCCAGCAGTGAAGGGACTAGCGGAAATGAGCAGTTCTTC. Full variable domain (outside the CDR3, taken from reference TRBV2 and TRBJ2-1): EPEVTQTPSHQVTQMGQEVILRCVPISNHLYFYWYRQILGQKVEFLVSFYNNEISEKSEIFDDQFSVERPDGSNFTLKIRSTKLEDSAMYFCASSEGTSGNEQFFGPGTRLTVL.

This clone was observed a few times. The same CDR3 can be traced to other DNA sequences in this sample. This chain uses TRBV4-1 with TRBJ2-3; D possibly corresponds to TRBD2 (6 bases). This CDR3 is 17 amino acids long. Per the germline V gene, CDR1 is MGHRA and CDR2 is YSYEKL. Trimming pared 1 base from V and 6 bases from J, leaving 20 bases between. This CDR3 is CASSQVSLPSSVDTQYF. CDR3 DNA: TGCGCCAGCAGCCAAGTCTCCCTGCCCTCTAGCGTGGATACGCAGTATTTT.

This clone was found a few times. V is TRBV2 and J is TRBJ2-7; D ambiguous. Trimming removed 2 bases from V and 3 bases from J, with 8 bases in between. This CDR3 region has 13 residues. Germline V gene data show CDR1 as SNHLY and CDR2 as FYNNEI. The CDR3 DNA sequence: TGTGCCAGCAGTGAAAGATCGGGCTACGAGCAGTACTTC. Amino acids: CASSERSGYEQYF.

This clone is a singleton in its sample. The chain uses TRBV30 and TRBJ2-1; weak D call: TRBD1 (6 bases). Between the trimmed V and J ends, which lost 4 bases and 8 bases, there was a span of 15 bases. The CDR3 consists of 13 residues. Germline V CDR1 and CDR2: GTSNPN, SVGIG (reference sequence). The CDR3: CAWTTWGRYEQFF. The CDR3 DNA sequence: TGTGCCTGGACCACATGGGGGCGGTATGAGCAGTTCTTC.

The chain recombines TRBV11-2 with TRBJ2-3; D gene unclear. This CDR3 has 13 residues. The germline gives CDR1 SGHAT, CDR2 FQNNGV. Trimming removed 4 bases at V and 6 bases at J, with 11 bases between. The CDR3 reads CASSSLAVDTQYF. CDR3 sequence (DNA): TGTGCCAGCAGCTCGTTAGCAGTCGATACGCAGTATTTT.

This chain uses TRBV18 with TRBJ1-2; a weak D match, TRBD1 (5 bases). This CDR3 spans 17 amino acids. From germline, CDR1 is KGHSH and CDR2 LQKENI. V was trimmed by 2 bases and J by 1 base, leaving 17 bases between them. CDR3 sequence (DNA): TGTGCCAGCTCACCAATCAGGGAAGATTTAGTTAACTATGGCTACACCTTC. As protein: CASSPIREDLVNYGYTF. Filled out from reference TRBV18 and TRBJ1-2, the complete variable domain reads NAGVMQNPRHLVRRRGQEARLRCSPMKGHSHVYWYRQLPEEGLKFMVYLQKENIIDESGMPKERFSAEFPKEGPSILRIQQVVRGDSAAYFCASSPIREDLVNYGYTFGSGTRLTVV.

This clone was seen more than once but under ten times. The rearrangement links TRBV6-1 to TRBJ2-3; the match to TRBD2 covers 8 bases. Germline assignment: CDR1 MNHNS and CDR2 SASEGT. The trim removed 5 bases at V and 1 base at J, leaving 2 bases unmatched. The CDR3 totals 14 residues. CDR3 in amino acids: CASSTSGGTDTQYF. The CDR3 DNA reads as TGTGCCAGCAGTACTAGCGGCGGCACAGATACGCAGTATTTT.

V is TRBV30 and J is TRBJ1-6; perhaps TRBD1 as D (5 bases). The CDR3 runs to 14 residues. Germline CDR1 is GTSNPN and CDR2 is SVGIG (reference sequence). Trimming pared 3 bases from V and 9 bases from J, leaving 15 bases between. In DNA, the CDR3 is TGTGCCTGGAGCGACAGATTAATGGGTTCACCCCTCCACTTT. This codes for CAWSDRLMGSPLHF.

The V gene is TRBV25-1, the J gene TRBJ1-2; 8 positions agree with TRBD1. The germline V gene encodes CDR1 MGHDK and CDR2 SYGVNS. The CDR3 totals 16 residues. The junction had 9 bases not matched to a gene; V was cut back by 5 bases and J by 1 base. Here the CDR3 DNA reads TGTGCCAGCAGTCACGAGACAGGGGACCTTAACTATGGCTACACCTTC. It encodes CASSHETGDLNYGYTF.